The present entry profiles one T cell receptor beta chain with its context. The target antigen is unknown. CDR1 and CDR2 from the germline V gene are LNHDA and SQIVND (reference sequence). Trimming removed 3 bases at V and 0 bases at J, with 15 bases between. The CDR3 runs to 16 residues. These data originate in a study of T cells in Graves' hyperthyroidism and ophthalmopathy. Regarding the study as a whole: Appearing also in blood were most of the thyroid clonotypes expanded above 0.001.

Researchers took RNA transcripts and amplified the TCR beta CDR3 regions from them. An initial round of RT-PCR targeting the TCR CDR3 relied on the HTBI primer set. A single record per CDR3 protein comes from TCRdb applying MiXCR to the multiplex PCR reads. The sample has around 340,000 distinct CDR3 sequences, 15% to 20% seen once. The TCR was taken from a middle-aged woman with Graves' ophthalmopathy. This chain joins TRBV19 and TRBJ2-7; D is undetermined. The sample comprised blood. CDR3 amino acids: CASSIRASESSYEQYF. CDR3 bases: TGTGCCAGTAGTATTCGGGCCAGCGAGAGCTCCTACGAGCAGTACTTC.